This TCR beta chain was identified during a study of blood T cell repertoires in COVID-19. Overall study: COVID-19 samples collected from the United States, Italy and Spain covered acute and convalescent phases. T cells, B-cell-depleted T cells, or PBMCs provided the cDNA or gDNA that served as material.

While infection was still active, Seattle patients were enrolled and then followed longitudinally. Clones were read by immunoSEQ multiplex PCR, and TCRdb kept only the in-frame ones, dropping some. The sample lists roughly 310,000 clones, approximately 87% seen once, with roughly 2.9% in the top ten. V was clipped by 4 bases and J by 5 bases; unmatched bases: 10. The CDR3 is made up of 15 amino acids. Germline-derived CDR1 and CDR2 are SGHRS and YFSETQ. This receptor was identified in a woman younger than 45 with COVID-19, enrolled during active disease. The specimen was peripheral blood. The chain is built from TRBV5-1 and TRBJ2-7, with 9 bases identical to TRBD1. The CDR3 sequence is CASSPPRQGVNEQYF. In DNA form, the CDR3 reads TGCGCCAGCAGCCCACCCCGACAGGGGGTCAACGAGCAGTACTTC.